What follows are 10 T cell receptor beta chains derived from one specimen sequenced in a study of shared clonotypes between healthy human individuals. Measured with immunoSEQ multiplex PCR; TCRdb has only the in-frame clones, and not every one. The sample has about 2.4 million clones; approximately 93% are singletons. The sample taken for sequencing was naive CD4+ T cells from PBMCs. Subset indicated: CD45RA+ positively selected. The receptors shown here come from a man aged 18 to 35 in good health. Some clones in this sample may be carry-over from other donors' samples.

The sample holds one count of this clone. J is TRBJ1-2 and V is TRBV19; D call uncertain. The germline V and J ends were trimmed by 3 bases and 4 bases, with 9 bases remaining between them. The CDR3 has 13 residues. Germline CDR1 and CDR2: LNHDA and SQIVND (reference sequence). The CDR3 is CASSIGGIYGYTF. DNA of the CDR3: TGTGCCAGTAGTATTGGTGGGATCTATGGCTACACCTTC.

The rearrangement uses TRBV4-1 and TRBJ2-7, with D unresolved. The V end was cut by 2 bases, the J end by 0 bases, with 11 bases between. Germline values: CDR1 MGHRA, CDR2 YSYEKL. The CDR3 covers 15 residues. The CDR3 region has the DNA TGCGCCAGCAGCCAACCCCGGCGAGGCTCCTACGAGCAGTACTTC. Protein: CASSQPRRGSYEQYF.

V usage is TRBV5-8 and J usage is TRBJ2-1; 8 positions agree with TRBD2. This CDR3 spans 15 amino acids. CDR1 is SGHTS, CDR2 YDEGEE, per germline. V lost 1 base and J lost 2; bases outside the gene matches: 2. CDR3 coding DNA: TGTGCCAGCAGCTTGTTTAGCGGGGCCTACAATGAGCAGTTCTTC. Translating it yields CASSLFSGAYNEQFF.

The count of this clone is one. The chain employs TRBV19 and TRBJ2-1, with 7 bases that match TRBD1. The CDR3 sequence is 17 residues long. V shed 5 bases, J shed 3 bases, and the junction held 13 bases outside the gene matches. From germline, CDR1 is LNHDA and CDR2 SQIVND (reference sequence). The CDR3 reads CASSPNPGTVYYNEQFF. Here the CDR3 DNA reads TGTGCCAGTAGTCCCAATCCCGGGACAGTTTACTACAATGAGCAGTTCTTC.

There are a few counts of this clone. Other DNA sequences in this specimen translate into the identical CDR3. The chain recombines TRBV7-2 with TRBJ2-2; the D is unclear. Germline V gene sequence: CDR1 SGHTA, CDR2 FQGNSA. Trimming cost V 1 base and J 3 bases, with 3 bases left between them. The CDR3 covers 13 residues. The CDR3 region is CASSLVDTGELFF. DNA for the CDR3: TGTGCCAGCAGCTTAGTCGACACCGGGGAGCTGTTTTTT. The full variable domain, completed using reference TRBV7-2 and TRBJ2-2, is GAGVSQSPSNKVTEKGKDVELRCDPISGHTALYWYRQSLGQGLEFLIYFQGNSAPDKSGLPSDRFSAERTGGSVSTLTIQRTQQEDSAVYLCASSLVDTGELFFGEGSRLTVL.

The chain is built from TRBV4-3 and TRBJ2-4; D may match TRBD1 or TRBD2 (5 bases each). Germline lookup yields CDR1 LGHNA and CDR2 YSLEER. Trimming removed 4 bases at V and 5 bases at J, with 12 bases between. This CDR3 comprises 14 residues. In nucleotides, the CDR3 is TGCGCCAGCAGCCTATGGGACGGGCAAAACATTCAGTACTTC. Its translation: CASSLWDGQNIQYF.

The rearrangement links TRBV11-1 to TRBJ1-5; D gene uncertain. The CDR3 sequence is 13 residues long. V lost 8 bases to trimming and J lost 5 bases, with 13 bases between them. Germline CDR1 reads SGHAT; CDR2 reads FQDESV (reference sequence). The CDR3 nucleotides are TGTGCCAGCTCCTTGGGCCGGGATCAGCCCCAGCATTTT. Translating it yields CASSLGRDQPQHF.

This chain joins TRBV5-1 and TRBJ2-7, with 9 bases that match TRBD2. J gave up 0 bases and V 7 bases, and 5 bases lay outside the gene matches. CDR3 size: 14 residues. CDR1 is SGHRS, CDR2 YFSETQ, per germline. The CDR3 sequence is CASGASGDSYEQYF. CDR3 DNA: TGCGCCAGCGGCGCTAGCGGGGACTCCTACGAGCAGTACTTC.

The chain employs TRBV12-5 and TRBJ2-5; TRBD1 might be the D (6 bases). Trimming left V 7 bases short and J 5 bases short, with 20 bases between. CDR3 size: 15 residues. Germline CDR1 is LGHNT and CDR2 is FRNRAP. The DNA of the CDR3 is TGTGCTAGTGCCCCGTGGTGGGGGCCGGGGGAGACCCAGTACTTC. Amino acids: CASAPWWGPGETQYF.

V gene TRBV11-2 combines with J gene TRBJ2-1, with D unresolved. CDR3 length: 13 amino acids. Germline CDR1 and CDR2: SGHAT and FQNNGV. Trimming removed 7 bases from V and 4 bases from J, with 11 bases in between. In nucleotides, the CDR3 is TGTGCCAGCACGGCCTCGAAATACAATGAGCAGTTCTTC. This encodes CASTASKYNEQFF.